The 26 T cell receptor beta chains reported below all come from one sample, sequenced in a study of blood T cell repertoires in COVID-19. Sequenced by immunoSEQ multiplex PCR; TCRdb stores in-frame clones only, minus some. Of 350,000 to 400,000 clones in the sample, approximately 91% were seen once. The sample taken for sequencing was PBMCs or T cells enriched from blood (not recorded which). These receptors were taken from a woman aged 40 to 50 who had been exposed to COVID-19.

J is TRBJ1-2 and V is TRBV5-5; 8 bases align to TRBD1. Germline CDR1 and CDR2: SGHKS and YYEKEE (reference sequence). V trimming: 3 bases; J trimming: 2 bases; junction bases outside the gene matches: 6. CDR3 length: 15 residues. CDR3 DNA sequence: TGTGCCAGCAGCTCGGAATGGACAGGGAACTATGGCTACACCTTC. Its protein product is CASSSEWTGNYGYTF.

This clone appeared a single time. The CDR3 is CAGTSFNEQFF. CDR3 bases: TGTGCCGGGACTAGTTTCAATGAGCAGTTCTTC. The genes are TRBV2 and TRBJ2-1, with TRBD2 matching 8 bases. The germline V gene encodes CDR1 SNHLY and CDR2 FYNNEI. The ends lost 11 bases at V and 6 bases at J; junction bases unmatched: 3. The CDR3 covers 11 residues.

The rearrangement joins TRBV7-8 to TRBJ1-2; 9 bases are shared with TRBD1. From germline, CDR1 is SGHVS and CDR2 FQNEAQ. This CDR3 contains 13 residues. V lost 5 bases, J lost 8 bases, and 6 bases stayed unmatched. The chain's CDR3 is CASSRGTGFGYTF. In DNA form, the CDR3 reads TGTGCCAGCAGCCGCGGGACAGGGTTCGGCTACACCTTC.

The chain joins TRBV14 to TRBJ1-3; 8 positions match TRBD1. The V gene end was trimmed by 3 bases and the J gene end by 3 bases; junction bases not matched to a gene: 4. This CDR3 is built from 15 residues. Germline V gene lookup returns CDR1 SGHDN and CDR2 FVKESK. Here the CDR3 reads CASSQATGVGNTIYF. The CDR3 region has the DNA TGTGCCAGCAGCCAGGCGACAGGGGTTGGAAACACCATATATTTT.

This rearrangement joins TRBV3-1 (or the pseudogene TRBV3-2) to TRBJ2-1; the match to TRBD2 covers 10 bases. The CDR3 runs to 17 residues. The V segment lost 1 base and the J segment 2 bases; nucleotides outside the gene matches: 5. The germline V gene encodes CDR1 LGHDT and CDR2 YNNKEL (reference sequence). Here the CDR3 DNA reads TGTGCCAGCAGCCAAGTTCCTAGCGGGAGCGCCTACAATGAGCAGTTCTTC. It codes for CASSQVPSGSAYNEQFF.

The gene calls are TRBV14 and TRBJ2-1; 8 bases are a match to TRBD2. Trimming at V came to 4 bases and at J to 5 bases, leaving 7 bases not matched to a gene. This CDR3 spans 15 amino acids. Germline CDR1 and CDR2: SGHDN and FVKESK. The CDR3 sequence: CASSLGRGAHNEQFF. DNA for the CDR3: TGTGCCAGCAGCCTTGGGCGGGGGGCCCACAATGAGCAGTTCTTC.

The V and J genes are TRBV30 and TRBJ2-7, with TRBD2 identical over 7 bases. Germline trimming cut 5 bases from V and 4 bases from J; bases unmatched to any gene: 2. CDR3 length: 11 amino acids. Germline V gene lookup returns CDR1 GTSNPN and CDR2 SVGIG (reference sequence). For the CDR3, the DNA is TGTGCCTGGGGGGGGGTGTACGAGCAGTACTTC. Translating gives CAWGGVYEQYF.

The chain combines TRBV19 with TRBJ2-5, with 7 bases fitting TRBD2. V dropped 5 bases and J dropped 5; count of bases not matched to a gene: 5. This CDR3 has 13 amino acids. From germline, CDR1 is LNHDA and CDR2 SQIVND (reference sequence). The CDR3 coding sequence is TGTGCCAGTAGTCAATTGGGGGGGGAGACCCAGTACTTC. Protein sequence: CASSQLGGETQYF.

The V call is TRBV5-6, the J call TRBJ2-1; 11 bases line up with TRBD1. The CDR3 has 16 amino acids. Trimming took 4 bases from V and 9 from J; bases not matched to a gene: 12. Looked up from germline, CDR1 is SGHDT and CDR2 is YYEEEE. The CDR3 DNA follows: TGTGCCAGCAGCCCACGGGACAGGGGGTTACTTAGTGAGCAGTTCTTC. It is translated as CASSPRDRGLLSEQFF.

The chain combines TRBV14 with TRBJ2-1; no reliable D call. The germline V and J ends were trimmed by 3 bases and 3 bases, with 3 bases remaining between them. CDR3 length equals 12 residues. Per germline, CDR1 SGHDN and CDR2 FVKESK. CDR3 protein: CASSHRYNEQFF. The CDR3, as DNA: TGTGCCAGCAGCCACCGCTACAATGAGCAGTTCTTC. Combining the CDR3 with reference TRBV14 and TRBJ2-1 gives the whole variable domain EAGVTQFPSHSVIEKGQTVTLRCDPISGHDNLYWYRRVMGKEIKFLLHFVKESKQDESGMPNNRFLAERTGGTYSTLKVQPAELEDSGVYFCASSHRYNEQFFGPGTRLTVL.

J is TRBJ1-2 and V is TRBV28, with a weak D call TRBD1 (6 bases). The CDR3 loop spans 14 amino acids. Germline-derived CDR1 and CDR2 are MDHEN and SYDVKM. Trimming took off 3 bases at V and 2 bases at J, with 10 bases between the two ends. The CDR3, as DNA: TGTGCCAGCAGTTTGGGGGGGGCGAACTATGGCTACACCTTC. Its translation is CASSLGGANYGYTF.

J is TRBJ2-3 and V is TRBV5-4, with 8 bases identical to TRBD1. Germline trimming cut 4 bases from V and 4 bases from J; bases unmatched to any gene: 8. Germline V gene data show CDR1 as SGHNT and CDR2 as YYREEE (reference sequence). This CDR3 contains 15 residues. Here the CDR3 reads CASSDTQGAPDTQYF. The CDR3 DNA follows: TGTGCCAGCAGCGACACCCAGGGGGCGCCAGATACGCAGTATTTT.

This clone has more than one count but fewer than ten. This chain joins TRBV19 and TRBJ2-7; 15 bases are shared with TRBD2. CDR1 is LNHDA and CDR2 is SQIVND in the germline V gene (reference sequence). This CDR3 is built from 15 residues. V was pared by 6 bases and J by 5 bases, with 5 bases of the junction left unmatched. This chain's CDR3 is CASSGLAGGRHEQYF. CDR3 in DNA: TGTGCCAGTAGCGGACTAGCGGGAGGGCGCCACGAGCAGTACTTC.

V and J are TRBV30 and TRBJ1-1, with 8 bases aligning to TRBD1. Germline V gene data show CDR1 as GTSNPN and CDR2 as SVGIG (reference sequence). The CDR3 is 11 residues long. V dropped 8 bases and J dropped 3; count of bases not matched to a gene: 2. The CDR3 coding sequence is TGTGCCGGACAGGGACACACTGAAGCTTTCTTT. Its protein is CAGQGHTEAFF. Together with reference TRBV30 and TRBJ1-1, the CDR3 gives the full variable domain: SQTIHQWPATLVQPVGSPLSLECTVEGTSNPNLYWYRQAAGRGLQLLFYSVGIGQISSEVPQNLSASRPQDRQFILSSKKLLLSDSGFYLCAGQGHTEAFFGQGTRLTVV.

The rearrangement links TRBV19 to TRBJ2-5, with D possibly TRBD2 on 5 matching bases. Germline V gene data show CDR1 as LNHDA and CDR2 as SQIVND (reference sequence). The V end was cut by 6 bases, the J end by 2 bases, with 16 bases between. The CDR3 is made up of 15 amino acids. CDR3 sequence reads: CASSVVSGSQETQYF. The CDR3 DNA reads TGTGCCAGTAGCGTAGTTTCGGGATCACAAGAGACCCAGTACTTC. The variable domain in full, completed from reference TRBV19 and TRBJ2-5, reads DGGITQSPKYLFRKEGQNVTLSCEQNLNHDAMYWYRQDPGQGLRLIYYSQIVNDFQKGDIAEGYSVSREKKESFPLTVTSAQKNPTAFYLCASSVVSGSQETQYFGPGTRLLVL.

This CDR3 reads CAWDRQGASSGANVLTF. The CDR3, as DNA: TGTGCCTGGGACAGACAGGGGGCTTCCTCTGGGGCCAACGTCCTGACTTTC. V gene TRBV30 combines with J gene TRBJ2-6; TRBD1 agrees at 10 bases. Trimming took 5 bases from V and 0 from J; bases not matched to a gene: 7. Germline values: CDR1 GTSNPN, CDR2 SVGIG (reference sequence). The CDR3 contains 17 residues.

This chain uses TRBV9 with TRBJ1-3; possible D gene TRBD1, 6 bases. Trimming shortened V by 3 bases and J by 2 bases, and 18 bases separated the two germline ends. Germline V gives CDR1 SGDLS, CDR2 YYNGEE. CDR3 length: 17 residues. In DNA form, the CDR3 reads TGTGCCAGCAGCGACCGGATGACAGGAGTAGCTGGAAACACCATATATTTT. It encodes CASSDRMTGVAGNTIYF. The full variable domain, with the rest looked up from reference TRBV9 and TRBJ1-3, is DSGVTQTPKHLITATGQRVTLRCSPRSGDLSVYWYQQSLDQGLQFLIQYYNGEERAKGNILERFSAQQFPDLHSELNLSSLELGDSALYFCASSDRMTGVAGNTIYFGEGSWLTVV.

The chain links TRBV11-3 to TRBJ2-3, with D hard to call. The germline V and J ends were trimmed by 3 bases and 3 bases, with 7 bases remaining between them. The CDR3 totals 13 residues. Per the germline V gene, CDR1 is SGHNT and CDR2 is YENEEA. The chain's CDR3 is CASSFRRTDTQYF. The CDR3 DNA follows: TGTGCCAGCAGCTTTAGGAGAACAGATACGCAGTATTTT. The variable domain in full, with the rest retrieved from reference TRBV11-3 and TRBJ2-3, is EAGVVQSPRYKIIEKKQPVAFWCNPISGHNTLYWYLQNLGQGPELLIRYENEEAVDDSQLPKDRFSAERLKGVDSTLKIQPAELGDSAVYLCASSFRRTDTQYFGPGTRLTVL.

This sequence joins TRBV6-5 and TRBJ2-4; 8 nucleotides align to TRBD2. Germline V gene lookup returns CDR1 MNHEY and CDR2 SVGAGI. The CDR3 covers 16 residues. J gave up 2 bases and V 2 bases, and 5 bases lay outside the gene matches. Here the CDR3 reads CASSYTSGGTKNIQYF. The CDR3 DNA reads TGTGCCAGCAGTTACACTAGCGGCGGGACCAAAAACATTCAGTACTTC.

The V and J genes are TRBV7-8 and TRBJ2-1; 8 bases agree with TRBD2. This CDR3 has 17 residues. Trimming removed 5 bases from V and 7 bases from J; junction bases left unmatched: 16. CDR1 is SGHVS, CDR2 FQNEAQ, per germline. The chain's CDR3 is CASSPMWGGLVVNEQFF. DNA of the CDR3: TGTGCCAGCAGCCCAATGTGGGGGGGACTAGTGGTAAATGAGCAGTTCTTC.

The chain couples TRBV9 to TRBJ2-7; D is uncertain. Per germline, CDR1 SGDLS and CDR2 YYNGEE. CDR3 length: 15 amino acids. V was trimmed by 0 bases and J by 2 bases, leaving 12 bases between them. CDR3 residues: CASSVGNSVTYEQYF. The CDR3 nucleotides read TGTGCCAGCAGCGTAGGGAACAGTGTAACCTACGAGCAGTACTTC.

The CDR3: CASSGGTGGYEQYF. The DNA of the CDR3 is TGCGCCAGCAGCGGGGGGACAGGGGGCTACGAGCAGTACTTC. The rearrangement uses TRBV5-1 and TRBJ2-7, with TRBD1 matching over 11 bases. The CDR3 extends over 14 amino acids. CDR1 and CDR2 (germline): SGHRS, YFSETQ. Trimming at V came to 4 bases and at J to 3 bases, leaving 3 bases not matched to a gene. Combining the CDR3 with reference TRBV5-1 and TRBJ2-7 gives the whole variable domain KAGVTQTPRYLIKTRGQQVTLSCSPISGHRSVSWYQQTPGQGLQFLFEYFSETQRNKGNFPGRFSGRQFSNSRSEMNVSTLELGDSALYLCASSGGTGGYEQYFGPGTRLTVT.

The gene calls are TRBV7-8 and TRBJ1-5; no firm D call. Trimming left V 1 base short and J 3 bases short, with 7 bases between. The CDR3 consists of 14 residues. Germline V gives CDR1 SGHVS, CDR2 FQNEAQ. CDR3 sequence (DNA): TGTGCCAGCAGCTTAGGGCAATTCAATCAGCCCCAGCATTTT. This translates into CASSLGQFNQPQHF.

J is TRBJ1-1 and V is TRBV10-3; 7 bases map to TRBD1. Losses at the gene ends were 6 bases for V and 7 bases for J; bases not matched to a gene: 20. The CDR3 has 17 amino acids. Germline V lookup: CDR1 ENHRY, CDR2 SYGVKD. The DNA for the CDR3 is TGTGCCATCAGCTTCGAGGAATTTCCGGGACAGCCCTATGAAGCTTTCTTT. This codes for CAISFEEFPGQPYEAFF.

This chain uses TRBV6-5 with TRBJ1-2; 9 positions agree with TRBD1. V trimming: 6 bases; J trimming: 6 bases; junction bases outside the gene matches: 5. CDR1 and CDR2 (germline): MNHEY, SVGAGI. The length of the CDR3 is 13 residues. The CDR3 nucleotides read TGTGCCAGCAGGGACAGGGGAGGACATGGCTACACCTTC. This gives the protein CASRDRGGHGYTF.

V usage is TRBV24-1 and J usage is TRBJ1-2; D ambiguous. V lost 5 bases and J 7 bases, leaving 22 bases between the germline ends. Per the germline V gene, CDR1 is KGHDR and CDR2 is SFDVKD. This CDR3 is 16 amino acids long. The CDR3 is CATSVLHLFWGGGYTF. The DNA for the CDR3 is TGTGCCACCAGTGTCCTCCACCTCTTTTGGGGAGGTGGCTACACCTTC.